The 14 T cell receptor beta chains in this list originate from one sample, sequenced in a study of blood T cells in healthy people across ages. For the second PCR, which ran for roughly 7 to 11 cycles, a sample-barcoded 5' primer and a J-beta primer mix were used. Via MiXCR, TCRdb re-called the 5' RACE reads, giving one row per CDR3 protein. The table has 850,000 to 1,000,000 distinct CDR3 sequences, roughly half seen once. What was sequenced was blood. The receptors come from an older woman in good health.

V gene TRBV20-1 combines with J gene TRBJ1-5; tentative D call: TRBD1 (5 bases). Trimming stripped 0 bases from V and 3 bases from J, with 9 bases between. This CDR3 contains 14 residues. Germline V CDR1 and CDR2: DFQATT, SNEGSKA (reference sequence). DNA of the CDR3: TGCAGTGCTAGAGATAGGGGTGTCAATCAGCCCCAGCATTTT. This sequence encodes CSARDRGVNQPQHF.

In this sample, this clonotype turned up once. V usage is TRBV20-1 and J usage is TRBJ2-1; no firm D call. CDR3 size: 16 residues. Trimming removed 0 bases from V and 2 bases from J, with 14 bases in between. Germline assignment: CDR1 DFQATT and CDR2 SNEGSKA (reference sequence). The CDR3 DNA reads TGCAGTGCTAGAGATATAGTCAGTGGAACCTACAATGAGCAGTTCTTC. This codes for CSARDIVSGTYNEQFF.

J is TRBJ2-1 and V is TRBV4-2, with D maybe TRBD2 (6 bases). From germline, CDR1 is LGHNA and CDR2 YNFKEQ. V shed 4 bases and J shed 0 bases, with 10 bases lying between them. CDR3 length equals 15 residues. The CDR3 DNA reads TGTGCCAGCAGCCCCCACGGGAGCTCCTACAATGAGCAGTTCTTC. Encoded protein: CASSPHGSSYNEQFF.

This clonotype was seen more than once but under ten times. The chain uses TRBV20-1 and TRBJ2-1; D remains ambiguous. V was trimmed by 5 bases and J by 0 bases, leaving 11 bases between them. The CDR3 length is 14 residues. Germline-derived CDR1 and CDR2 are DFQATT and SNEGSKA (reference sequence). The CDR3 nucleotides read TGCAGTGCTCGGATAGCCGGCTCCTACAATGAGCAGTTCTTC. Encoded protein: CSARIAGSYNEQFF.

The rearrangement joins TRBV10-2 to TRBJ2-1; 13 bases line up with TRBD2. Germline V gives CDR1 WSHSY, CDR2 SAAADI. The CDR3 runs to 17 residues. V lost 0 bases to trimming and J lost 10 bases; unmatched junction nucleotides: 9. In DNA form, the CDR3 reads TGCGCCAGCAGTGAGTCTAGACTAGCGGGAGGAAGGTTCGAGCAGTTCTTC. This encodes CASSESRLAGGRFEQFF.

This clonotype was detected only a few times. The CDR3 DNA follows: TGTGCCAGCAGTTTCGGGGGCCTAGCGGGAGGATACACAGATACGCAGTATTTT. Translation gives CASSFGGLAGGYTDTQYF. V usage is TRBV12-3 or TRBV12-4 and J usage is TRBJ2-3; 11 bases align to TRBD2. This CDR3 region has 18 residues. V lost 3 bases and J lost 2; bases outside the gene matches: 10.

This clonotype has only a few counts. The gene calls are TRBV7-9 and TRBJ1-1, with D possibly matching TRBD1 (5 bases). The CDR3 has 16 residues. Per germline, CDR1 SEHNR and CDR2 FQNEAQ (reference sequence). Deletions cut 1 base from V and 5 bases from J, with 17 bases between. The chain's CDR3 is CASSLGEGLGLTEAFF. The CDR3, as DNA: TGTGCCAGCAGCTTAGGCGAGGGGCTAGGGCTGACTGAAGCTTTCTTT.

The chain is built from TRBV6-6 and TRBJ2-7, with 7 bases fitting TRBD2. The V gene end was trimmed by 5 bases and the J gene end by 0 bases; junction bases not matched to a gene: 7. This CDR3 is built from 15 residues. Germline V gene sequence: CDR1 MNHNY, CDR2 SVGAGI (reference sequence). The CDR3 loop reads CASSGASGGSYEQYF. DNA of the CDR3: TGTGCCAGCAGTGGGGCTAGCGGAGGCTCCTACGAGCAGTACTTC.

This rearrangement joins TRBV7-2 to TRBJ2-7; 7 bases agree with TRBD1. There are 16 residues in the CDR3. Germline V gene lookup returns CDR1 SGHTA and CDR2 FQGNSA. Trimming cost V 4 bases and J 2 bases; bases outside gene matches: 11. CDR3 nucleotide sequence: TGTGCCAGCAGCTCCTTTACCGGGACAGTTGCCTACGAGCAGTACTTC. Its protein is CASSSFTGTVAYEQYF.

The chain joins TRBV28 to TRBJ2-4; possibly TRBD2 for D (6 bases). The J call is in doubt because the DNA end fits TRBJ2-5 better. This CDR3 has 15 residues. Germline CDR1 reads MDHEN; CDR2 reads SYDVKM. CDR3 DNA sequence: TGTGCCAGCAGTGTCCCAGGGACTGCCCAAGAGACCCAGTACTTC. Amino acid sequence: CASSVPGTAQETQYF.

This clonotype was observed a few times. The V gene is TRBV29-1, the J gene TRBJ2-7, with 12 bases matching TRBD1. J lost 7 bases, V lost 4 bases, and 8 bases had no gene match. Germline CDR1 reads SQVTM; CDR2 reads ANQGSEA. The CDR3 has 14 residues. CDR3 loop: CSVVRDRGPGEQYF. The CDR3 DNA follows: TGCAGCGTTGTACGGGACAGGGGGCCTGGTGAGCAGTACTTC.

The chain uses TRBV7-9 and TRBJ2-1, with TRBD2 matching 8 bases. Trimming took 5 bases from V and 1 from J; bases not matched to a gene: 4. This CDR3 contains 15 residues. Germline V lookup: CDR1 SEHNR, CDR2 FQNEAQ (reference sequence). CDR3 sequence: CASSKSGGSYNEQFF. Written as DNA, the CDR3 is TGTGCCAGCAGCAAAAGCGGGGGTTCCTACAATGAGCAGTTCTTC.

The chain uses TRBV7-2 and TRBJ2-3; 10 bases match TRBD2. The V gene end was trimmed by 3 bases and the J gene end by 0 bases; junction bases not matched to a gene: 12. The CDR3 runs 19 residues. Germline V gene sequence: CDR1 SGHTA, CDR2 FQGNSA. DNA for the CDR3: TGTGCCAGCAGCTTCTCTAGCGGGAGAGGTCCTGGGAGCACAGATACGCAGTATTTT. Amino acid sequence: CASSFSSGRGPGSTDTQYF.

This chain links TRBV12-3 or TRBV12-4 with TRBJ2-4; D is uncertain. The ends were cut back, 3 bases at V and 2 bases at J, with 11 bases in the middle. This CDR3 is built from 15 residues. CDR3 bases: TGTGCCAGCAGTTTTACTACGGCGACCAAAAACATTCAGTACTTC. As protein: CASSFTTATKNIQYF.